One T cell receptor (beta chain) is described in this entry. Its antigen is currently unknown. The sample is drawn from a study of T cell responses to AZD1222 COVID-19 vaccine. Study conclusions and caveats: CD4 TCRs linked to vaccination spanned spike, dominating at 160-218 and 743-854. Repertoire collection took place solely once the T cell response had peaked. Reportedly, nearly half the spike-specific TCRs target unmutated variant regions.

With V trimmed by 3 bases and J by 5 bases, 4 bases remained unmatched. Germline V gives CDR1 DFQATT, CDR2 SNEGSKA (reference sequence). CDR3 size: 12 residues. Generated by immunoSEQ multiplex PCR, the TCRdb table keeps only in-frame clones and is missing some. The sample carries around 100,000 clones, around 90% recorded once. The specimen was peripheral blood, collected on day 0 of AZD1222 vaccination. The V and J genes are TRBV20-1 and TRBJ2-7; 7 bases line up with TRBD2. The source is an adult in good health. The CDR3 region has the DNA TGCAGTGCTAGTGGGGGGGACCACGAGCAGTACTTC. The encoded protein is CSASGGDHEQYF.